One sample yielded the 20 T cell receptor beta chains listed below, sequenced in a study of sequential checkpoint blockade in melanoma. Treatment reported: randomized to nivolumab then ipilimumab (arm A) or the reverse (arm B). The table came from immunoSEQ multiplex PCR; TCRdb's copy has only in-frame clones and leaves some out. This sample yields fewer than 20,000 clones, of which about 69% are seen a single time; around 5% belongs to the top ten. The source material was tumor tissue (inferred from file names), sampled from a patient given nivolumab and ipilimumab in sequence. These receptors were obtained from a human donor with melanoma.

The chain couples TRBV18 to TRBJ2-3; tentatively, D is TRBD2 (6 bases). From germline, CDR1 is KGHSH and CDR2 LQKENI. There are 16 residues in the CDR3. V was shortened by 3 bases and J by 5 bases, with 18 bases between the two germline ends. The CDR3 DNA reads as TGTGCCAGCTCACCCGGCTGGGACTCCGCGATAGATACGCAGTATTTT. This gives the protein CASSPGWDSAIDTQYF.

The chain employs TRBV1 and TRBJ2-7; the table's D call, TRBD2, has no DNA check behind it. TRBV1 constitutes a pseudogene. This CDR3 comprises 15 residues. This CDR3 reads CASSQSAGSSYEQYF. In DNA, the CDR3 is TGCGCCAGCAGCCAATCAGCGGGTAGCTCCTACGAGCAGTACTTC.

This chain connects TRBV5-8 to TRBJ1-2, with D possibly TRBD1 on 5 matching bases. Germline-derived CDR1 and CDR2 are SGHTS and YDEGEE. The CDR3 spans 13 residues. Trimming pared 5 bases from V and 5 bases from J, leaving 13 bases between. CDR3 nucleotides: TGTGCCAGCAGTCCGGGACGGAGGTATGGCTACACCTTC. Its protein product is CASSPGRRYGYTF. Full variable domain (missing parts from reference TRBV5-8 and TRBJ1-2): EAGVTQSPTHLIKTRGQQATLRCSPISGHTSVYWYQQALGLGLQFLLWYDEGEERNRGNFPPRFSGRQFPNYSSELNVNALELEDSALYLCASSPGRRYGYTFGSGTRLTVV.

This clone has a single count. The rearrangement links TRBV28 to TRBJ1-2, with D tentatively TRBD1 (6 bases). The CDR3 covers 16 residues. CDR1 and CDR2 (germline): MDHEN, SYDVKM. V was cut by 5 bases and J by 4 bases, with 20 bases left in between. The CDR3 loop is CASSIGTPGDLYGYTF. DNA of the CDR3: TGTGCCAGCAGTATTGGGACACCCGGAGACCTCTATGGCTACACCTTC.

The CDR3 coding sequence is TGTGCCAGCTACCCCGGGACAGGGGGCTGGAACACTGAAGCTTTCTTT. Amino acids: CASYPGTGGWNTEAFF. The J gene is TRBJ1-1, the V gene TRBV18; 12 bases map to TRBD1. CDR3 length: 16 amino acids. The germline V gene encodes CDR1 KGHSH and CDR2 LQKENI. V trimming: 7 bases; J trimming: 1 base; junction bases outside the gene matches: 7.

The chain employs TRBV12-1 and TRBJ1-1. TRBV12-1 is annotated as a pseudogene. The CDR3 is made up of 14 amino acids. The CDR3 coding sequence is TGTGCCAGCAGCTTAGGTGGGGGGCTCGACGAAGCTTTCTTT. This translates into CASSLGGGLDEAFF.

This chain connects TRBV19 to TRBJ1-2; 8 bases agree with TRBD1. The CDR3 runs to 13 residues. CDR1 and CDR2 from the germline V gene are LNHDA and SQIVND (reference sequence). The trim removed 7 bases at V and 4 bases at J, leaving 5 bases unmatched. As DNA, the CDR3 is TGTGCCAGTATCAGGGGGCAAGGCTATGGCTACACCTTC. Amino acid sequence: CASIRGQGYGYTF.

V and J are TRBV18 and TRBJ1-3; D is unresolved. In germline, CDR1 is KGHSH, CDR2 LQKENI. The CDR3 consists of 16 residues. Trimming took 3 bases from V and 0 from J, leaving 12 bases between them. CDR3 DNA: TGTGCCAGCTCACCTTCCCACACAAACTCTGGAAACACCATATATTTT. Translation: CASSPSHTNSGNTIYF.

This chain connects TRBV11-3 to TRBJ1-2; no clear D gene. Deletions cut 5 bases from V and 2 bases from J, with 12 bases between. Germline values: CDR1 SGHNT, CDR2 YENEEA. The length of the CDR3 is 14 residues. For the CDR3, the DNA is TGTGCCAGCAGCCAAGTAACCGGAAACTATGGCTACACCTTC. It codes for CASSQVTGNYGYTF.

The CDR3 DNA sequence: TGTGCCAGCAGCGTTGAACTAGCGGGAGGCACAGATACGCAGTATTTT. Translated, it gives CASSVELAGGTDTQYF. The chain combines TRBV9 with TRBJ2-3; 11 bases are a match to TRBD2. Germline V gene sequence: CDR1 SGDLS, CDR2 YYNGEE. Trimming removed 2 bases from V and 1 base from J; junction bases left unmatched: 3. The CDR3 has 16 amino acids.

A single count supports this clone. CDR3 coding DNA: TGTGCCAGCAGTTACCAGGGACCGGCTTTGGGAGGCTACACCTTC. This gives the protein CASSYQGPALGGYTF. The chain has TRBV6-7 and TRBJ1-2, with TRBD1 as a possible D gene (5 bases). TRBV6-7 is placed among ORFs of uncertain function. The CDR3 covers 15 residues. V was trimmed by 2 bases and J by 8 bases, leaving 18 bases between them.

The rearrangement joins TRBV11-3 to TRBJ2-7; possibly TRBD1 or TRBD2 for D (6 bases each). Germline CDR1 reads SGHNT; CDR2 reads YENEEA. The CDR3 has 15 amino acids. The V and J ends lost 8 bases and 9 bases respectively, with 26 bases between them. The CDR3, as DNA: TGTGCCAGCGATCAACGAGGGGGGTCCGCCACCGGGCAGTACTTC. Its translation: CASDQRGGSATGQYF. Full variable domain (outside the CDR3, taken from reference TRBV11-3 and TRBJ2-7): EAGVVQSPRYKIIEKKQPVAFWCNPISGHNTLYWYLQNLGQGPELLIRYENEEAVDDSQLPKDRFSAERLKGVDSTLKIQPAELGDSAVYLCASDQRGGSATGQYFGPGTRLTVT.

Sample share makes this clone medium-sized. This rearrangement joins TRBV6-8 to TRBJ1-5; possible D gene TRBD1, 5 bases. This CDR3 spans 13 amino acids. The germline CDR1 and CDR2 sequences are MNHGY and SAAAGT. V lost 8 bases and J lost 3, with 11 bases in between. CDR3 sequence (DNA): TGTGCCAGCCGGCAGGGCGACAATCAGCCCCAGCATTTT. Amino acid sequence: CASRQGDNQPQHF.

This clone has only a few counts. This chain connects TRBV30 to TRBJ1-4, with a tentative D call TRBD1 (5 bases). This CDR3 spans 15 amino acids. V was cut by 1 base and J by 6 bases, with 15 bases left in between. Germline CDR1 and CDR2: GTSNPN and SVGIG (reference sequence). CDR3 sequence reads: CAWSAPRGGDEKLFF. In nucleotides, the CDR3 is TGTGCCTGGAGTGCCCCCCGCGGGGGGGATGAAAAACTGTTTTTT.

In the case of this clone: The junction does not match germline at one end; this may be a read error. V usage is TRBV15 and J usage is TRBJ1-5; perhaps TRBD1 as D (5 bases). CDR1 is LNHNV and CDR2 is YYDKDF in the germline V gene (reference sequence). The CDR3 loop spans 14 amino acids. The CDR3 spells CASSWDYSNQPQHF. The CDR3 coding sequence is TGTGCCAGCAGCTGGGACTATAGCAATCAGCCCCAGCATTTT.

This rearrangement joins TRBV7-6 to TRBJ1-1, with D uncertain. This CDR3 contains 15 residues. Germline CDR1 and CDR2: SGHVS and FNYEAQ. V lost 3 bases, J lost 11 bases, and 22 bases lay in between. The CDR3 spells CASSLDEGQTGGAFF. The CDR3 bases are TGTGCCAGCAGCTTGGACGAGGGCCAGACTGGCGGGGCTTTCTTT.

This chain links TRBV7-8 with TRBJ1-1, with a tentative D call TRBD1 (6 bases). Germline V gives CDR1 SGHVS, CDR2 FQNEAQ. The germline V and J ends were trimmed by 2 bases and 4 bases, with 8 bases remaining between them. CDR3 size: 13 residues. The CDR3 DNA reads as TGTGCCAGCAGCTTACAGGGGACCACTGAAGCTTTCTTT. Translated, it gives CASSLQGTTEAFF.

V usage is TRBV29-1 and J usage is TRBJ1-2; D is perhaps TRBD1 (6 bases). Germline CDR1 SQVTM, CDR2 ANQGSEA. V was trimmed by 3 bases and J by 7 bases, leaving 15 bases between them. This CDR3 has 13 residues. CDR3 DNA sequence: TGCAGCGTTGACGGGGCCCAGGGGAGTGGCTACACCTTC. It translates to CSVDGAQGSGYTF.

V gene TRBV6-8 combines with J gene TRBJ2-1, with 7 nucleotides matching TRBD2. This CDR3 has 14 residues. J gave up 6 bases and V 8 bases, and 10 bases lay outside the gene matches. The V gene's germline CDR1 is MNHGY and CDR2 SAAAGT. CDR3 region: CASQGVAGLNEQFF. For the CDR3, the DNA is TGTGCCAGCCAAGGGGTAGCGGGCCTCAATGAGCAGTTCTTC.

This clone was detected once. The rearrangement links TRBV11-3 to TRBJ2-3, with 9 bases fitting TRBD2. The CDR3 covers 16 residues. The V and J ends lost 0 bases and 5 bases, in that order; junction bases with no gene match: 6. Germline loops: CDR1 SGHNT, CDR2 YENEEA. The CDR3 DNA reads TGTGCCAGCAGCTTAGATGGGCGGGGGGGAGTAGATACGCAGTATTTT. Its protein is CASSLDGRGGVDTQYF. Looking up the rest from reference TRBV11-3 and TRBJ2-3 gives the full variable domain: EAGVVQSPRYKIIEKKQPVAFWCNPISGHNTLYWYLQNLGQGPELLIRYENEEAVDDSQLPKDRFSAERLKGVDSTLKIQPAELGDSAVYLCASSLDGRGGVDTQYFGPGTRLTVL.